The 26 T cell receptor beta chains given below trace back to one sample, sequenced in a study of response to subunit inactivated influenza vaccine. A single record per CDR3 protein comes from TCRdb applying MiXCR to the RT-PCR reads. This sample has hundreds of thousands of distinct CDR3 sequences; less than 15% occur once, and the top ten carry roughly 7.2%. The starting material was PBMCs from blood, obtained around two weeks before vaccination. These receptors were taken from a man between 45 and 60 years old who received an inactivated influenza vaccine.

A few counts support this clonotype. This sequence joins TRBV29-1 and TRBJ2-3; D gene unclear. Trimming took off 6 bases at V and 0 bases at J, with 7 bases between the two ends. The germline V gene has CDR1 SQVTM and CDR2 ANQGSEA. The CDR3 contains 12 residues. The chain's CDR3 is CSVVKSTDTQYF. In DNA, the CDR3 is TGCAGCGTGGTCAAAAGCACAGATACGCAGTATTTT.

Only a few counts were recorded for this clonotype. The chain joins TRBV20-1 to TRBJ2-2; tentatively, D is TRBD2 (6 bases). Germline CDR1 reads DFQATT; CDR2 reads SNEGSKA (reference sequence). V gave up 1 base and J gave up 4 bases, with 10 bases separating them. CDR3 size: 14 residues. CDR3 sequence: CSARAGGSTGELFF. CDR3 DNA sequence: TGCAGTGCTAGAGCTGGGGGGAGCACCGGGGAGCTGTTTTTT.

This clonotype was counted a few times. V is TRBV7-2 and J is TRBJ2-5; D ambiguous. CDR3 size: 11 residues. Germline V gives CDR1 SGHTA, CDR2 FQGNSA. V was pared by 5 bases and J by 5 bases, with 6 bases between. The CDR3 sequence: CASSAIETQYF. The CDR3 bases are TGTGCCAGCAGCGCTATCGAGACCCAGTACTTC. Filled out from reference TRBV7-2 and TRBJ2-5, the complete variable domain reads GAGVSQSPSNKVTEKGKDVELRCDPISGHTALYWYRQSLGQGLEFLIYFQGNSAPDKSGLPSDRFSAERTGGSVSTLTIQRTQQEDSAVYLCASSAIETQYFGPGTRLLVL.

Ten or more counts support this clonotype. V usage is TRBV29-1 and J usage is TRBJ2-5; D is undetermined. CDR1 and CDR2 from the germline V gene are SQVTM and ANQGSEA. This CDR3 comprises 13 residues. Deletions cut 4 bases from V and 5 bases from J, with 14 bases between. As DNA, the CDR3 is TGCAGCGTTGGGGGTGCTACCAGGGAGACCCAGTACTTC. This encodes CSVGGATRETQYF.

This clonotype was seen more than once but under ten times. V gene TRBV6-5 combines with J gene TRBJ2-2; 8 bases are shared with TRBD2. Germline lookup yields CDR1 MNHEY and CDR2 SVGAGI. The CDR3 consists of 16 residues. Unmatched junction bases numbered 9, after V lost 3 bases and J lost 6 bases. CDR3 amino acids: CASSYLGAGASGELFF. For the CDR3, the DNA is TGTGCCAGCAGTTATCTTGGAGCGGGGGCCTCCGGGGAGCTGTTTTTT.

V and J are TRBV29-1 and TRBJ2-5; 11 nucleotides line up with TRBD1. This CDR3 spans 15 amino acids. Germline values: CDR1 SQVTM, CDR2 ANQGSEA. After removal of 5 bases from V and 5 bases from J, the junction contained 10 bases not matched to a gene. As DNA, the CDR3 is TGCAGCGTTATCGGACAGGGGGCGCGATCGGAGACCCAGTACTTC. It specifies CSVIGQGARSETQYF.

The chain uses TRBV29-1 and TRBJ2-3; no reliable D call. The CDR3 loop spans 11 amino acids. V dropped 4 bases and J dropped 13 bases, with 15 bases sitting between them. Germline assignment: CDR1 SQVTM and CDR2 ANQGSEA. The CDR3 region has the DNA TGCAGCGTTGTCGCCGACACCTTCAAGTATTTT. Encoded protein: CSVVADTFKYF.

This clonotype was seen a handful of times. The chain combines TRBV20-1 with TRBJ2-5; D uncertain. CDR1 is DFQATT and CDR2 is SNEGSKA in the germline V gene (reference sequence). Trimming took off 6 bases at V and 1 base at J, with 12 bases between the two ends. The CDR3 loop spans 13 amino acids. The CDR3 reads CSALDGPQETQYF. The DNA of the CDR3 is TGCAGTGCCTTGGACGGCCCCCAAGAGACCCAGTACTTC.

This clonotype was observed a few times. The rearrangement links TRBV2 to TRBJ2-7; 11 bases map to TRBD2. This CDR3 has 17 residues. The germline CDR1 and CDR2 sequences are SNHLY and FYNNEI. After removal of 4 bases from V and 0 bases from J, the junction contained 8 bases not matched to a gene. The DNA for the CDR3 is TGTGCCAGCAGTGGGAGGCTAGCGGGGGGTAGCTCCTACGAGCAGTACTTC. The encoded protein is CASSGRLAGGSSYEQYF.

The chain joins TRBV20-1 to TRBJ2-7; 7 nucleotides align to TRBD1. Germline trimming cut 7 bases from V and 7 bases from J; bases unmatched to any gene: 16. Germline-derived CDR1 and CDR2 are DFQATT and SNEGSKA (reference sequence). The CDR3 is made up of 14 amino acids. The CDR3, as DNA: TGCAGTGTCTCTACCGGGGCAGGGGGTCGGGAGCAGTACTTC. This encodes CSVSTGAGGREQYF.

This clonotype has a handful of counts. The chain is built from TRBV12-3 or TRBV12-4 and TRBJ2-3; possible D gene TRBD1, 6 bases. Trimming removed 2 bases from V and 2 bases from J, with 11 bases in between. The CDR3 extends over 15 amino acids. CDR3 residues: CASSLNGQLTDTQYF. The DNA of the CDR3 is TGTGCCAGCAGTTTAAATGGACAGCTCACAGATACGCAGTATTTT.

This clonotype was picked up a small number of times. This chain links TRBV7-2 with TRBJ2-2; tentatively, D is TRBD2 (5 bases). V shed 1 base and J shed 4 bases, with 16 bases lying between them. CDR1 and CDR2 (germline): SGHTA, FQGNSA. The CDR3 runs 17 residues. The CDR3 loop is CASSLVGLAFGTGELFF. Here the CDR3 DNA reads TGTGCCAGCAGCTTAGTTGGCCTAGCCTTTGGCACCGGGGAGCTGTTTTTT.

This sequence joins TRBV7-2 and TRBJ2-3, with a tentative D call TRBD1 (5 bases). Trimming removed 0 bases at V and 0 bases at J, with 19 bases between. The CDR3 totals 19 residues. From germline, CDR1 is SGHTA and CDR2 FQGNSA. As DNA, the CDR3 is TGTGCCAGCAGCTTAGCGCGGTACAGGTCCAGAACCAGCACAGATACGCAGTATTTT. It translates to CASSLARYRSRTSTDTQYF.

This clonotype was seen many times. J is TRBJ2-1 and V is TRBV3-1; D possibly matches TRBD1 or TRBD2 (5 bases each). This CDR3 has 17 amino acids. V lost 7 bases to trimming and J lost 2 bases, with 21 bases between them. The germline gives CDR1 LGHDT, CDR2 YNNKEL (reference sequence). CDR3 coding DNA: TGTGCCAGCATCCTAACGGGACCCCCGGCACCCTACAATGAGCAGTTCTTC. Amino acid sequence: CASILTGPPAPYNEQFF.

This chain uses TRBV28 with TRBJ2-2, with a tentative D call TRBD1 (5 bases). Germline lookup yields CDR1 MDHEN and CDR2 SYDVKM. This CDR3 region has 14 residues. With 5 bases removed from V and 4 bases from J, the gap between germline ends came to 11 bases. CDR3 loop: CASSTPQGTGELFF. CDR3 DNA sequence: TGTGCCAGCAGTACCCCCCAGGGCACCGGGGAGCTGTTTTTT.

This clonotype was counted only a few times. The rearrangement joins TRBV6-2 or TRBV6-3 to TRBJ2-7; 11 bases are shared with TRBD2. V was pared by 7 bases and J by 3 bases, with 11 bases of the junction left unmatched. The CDR3 sequence is 16 residues long. Per the germline V gene, CDR1 is MNHEY and CDR2 is SVGEGT. The CDR3 DNA reads TGTGCCAGCAACTTCGCGACTAGCGGGATTAGCTACGAGCAGTACTTC. This codes for CASNFATSGISYEQYF.

This clonotype has more than one count but fewer than ten. This chain uses TRBV2 with TRBJ1-5; 8 nucleotides match TRBD1. CDR1 SNHLY and CDR2 FYNNEI come from the germline V gene. V lost 7 bases, J lost 7 bases, and 12 bases stayed unmatched. The CDR3 is 15 amino acids. Here the CDR3 reads CASKGLTGEGQPQHF. The CDR3 nucleotides are TGTGCCAGCAAAGGGTTGACAGGGGAAGGACAGCCCCAGCATTTT.

This clonotype was seen many times. The CDR3 region has the DNA TGTGCCAGCAGCCAATATAATCGCGGACAGGACTATAATTCACCCCTCCACTTT. It yields the protein CASSQYNRGQDYNSPLHF. The rearrangement links TRBV11-2 to TRBJ1-6, with 7 positions matching TRBD1. The length of the CDR3 is 18 residues. The germline CDR1 and CDR2 sequences are SGHAT and FQNNGV. The junction had 13 bases not matched to a gene; V was cut back by 5 bases and J by 3 bases.

This clonotype was observed at least ten times. The chain carries TRBV6-1 and TRBJ1-1; unclear D gene. Germline CDR1 MNHNS, CDR2 SASEGT. This CDR3 comprises 12 residues. The germline V and J ends were trimmed by 7 bases and 4 bases, with 10 bases remaining between them. CDR3 sequence (DNA): TGTGCCAGCAACAAGGGAAGCACTGAAGCTTTCTTT. This encodes CASNKGSTEAFF.

In this sample, this clonotype turned up a few times. J is TRBJ2-1 and V is TRBV9; 10 bases agree with TRBD2. Germline V gene data show CDR1 as SGDLS and CDR2 as YYNGEE. The V gene end was trimmed by 4 bases and the J gene end by 7 bases; junction bases not matched to a gene: 11. This CDR3 spans 16 amino acids. The CDR3 DNA sequence: TGTGCCAGCAGCCCCACGGGGGGGACTAGCGTGAATGAGCAGTTCTTC. Amino acid sequence: CASSPTGGTSVNEQFF.

A few counts support this clonotype. V usage is TRBV18 and J usage is TRBJ1-1, with D hard to call. Per germline, CDR1 KGHSH and CDR2 LQKENI. The CDR3 loop spans 12 amino acids. V gave up 3 bases and J gave up 10 bases, with 12 bases separating them. DNA for the CDR3: TGTGCCAGCTCACCGGATCGGGTTGGAGCTTTCTTT. Its translation: CASSPDRVGAFF.

This clonotype occurred a few times. The chain has TRBV10-3 and TRBJ1-3; D is uncertain. This CDR3 region has 13 residues. Per the germline V gene, CDR1 is ENHRY and CDR2 is SYGVKD. Deletions cut 8 bases from V and 0 bases from J, with 8 bases between. Here the CDR3 DNA reads TGTGCCATCTCGCCGGGCTCTGGAAACACCATATATTTT. Its translation: CAISPGSGNTIYF.

In its sample, this clonotype was seen a few times. The rearrangement joins TRBV6-5 to TRBJ2-5, with unresolved D. This CDR3 has 17 amino acids. The germline CDR1 and CDR2 sequences are MNHEY and SVGAGI. Trimming took off 2 bases at V and 5 bases at J, with 21 bases between the two ends. The CDR3 region is CASSYVFVGPSSETQYF. The DNA of the CDR3 is TGTGCCAGCAGTTACGTATTTGTAGGGCCCTCTTCGGAGACCCAGTACTTC.

This clonotype has only a few counts. This chain connects TRBV6-1 to TRBJ1-4; TRBD1 matches 8 bases. CDR3 size: 15 residues. In germline, CDR1 is MNHNS, CDR2 SASEGT. The junction had 9 bases not matched to a gene; V was cut back by 6 bases and J by 6 bases. CDR3 in DNA: TGTGCCAGCAGGGGATGGGACAGGTCCGATGAAAAACTGTTTTTT. As protein: CASRGWDRSDEKLFF.

The chain joins TRBV7-2 to TRBJ1-4; D is uncertain. Germline CDR1 and CDR2: SGHTA and FQGNSA. The V gene lost 2 bases and the J gene lost 2 bases, with 12 bases spanning the gap. The CDR3 loop spans 16 amino acids. CDR3 bases: TGTGCCAGCAGCTTATCGAACCCGGCCACTAATGAAAAACTGTTTTTT. It specifies CASSLSNPATNEKLFF.

This clonotype occurred a few times. V is TRBV24-1 and J is TRBJ2-2; D not resolved. V shed 0 bases and J shed 2 bases, with 12 bases lying between them. There are 17 residues in the CDR3. Per the germline V gene, CDR1 is KGHDR and CDR2 is SFDVKD. CDR3 DNA: TGTGCCACCAGTGATTTGCAATCGACACACAACACCGGGGAGCTGTTTTTT. It specifies CATSDLQSTHNTGELFF.